This entry concerns a single T cell receptor beta chain. Its antigen is unidentified. This entry is derived from a study of shared clonotypes between healthy human individuals. Background on the study: Each donor's CD8 memory used one plate, CD8 naive two, each CD4 subset three. Study findings and constraints: When naive CD4 clonotypes were compared across a handful of donors, about 4.9% were shared.

Naive-designated CD8 cells lacked CD45RO, were positively enriched for CCR7, and omitted terminally differentiated effector memory CD45RA+ cells. TCRdb keeps only in-frame clones here, not all; method: immunoSEQ multiplex PCR. This sample has around 2.1 million clones; about 93% occur once, and the top ten carry roughly 1.8%. CDR3 size: 11 residues. The germline CDR1 and CDR2 sequences are SQVTM and ANQGSEA. V was cut by 4 bases and J by 3 bases, with 7 bases left in between. The rearrangement joins TRBV29-1 to TRBJ2-7; D may be TRBD2 (6 bases). Material: naive CD8+ T cells from PBMCs. The clonotype was recovered from a man between 18 and 35 years old in good health. Some clones in this sample may be carry-over from other donors' samples. The CDR3, as DNA: TGCAGCGTTGCGGGGGACTACGAGCAGTACTTC. It yields the protein CSVAGDYEQYF.